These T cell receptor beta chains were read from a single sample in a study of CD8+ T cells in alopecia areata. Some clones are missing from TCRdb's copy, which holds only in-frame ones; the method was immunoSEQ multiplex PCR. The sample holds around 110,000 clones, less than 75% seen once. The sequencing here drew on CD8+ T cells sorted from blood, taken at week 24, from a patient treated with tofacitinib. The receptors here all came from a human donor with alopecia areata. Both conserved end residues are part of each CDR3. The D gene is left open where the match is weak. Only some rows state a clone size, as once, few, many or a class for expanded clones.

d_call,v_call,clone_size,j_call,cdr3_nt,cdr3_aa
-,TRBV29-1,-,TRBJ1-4,TGCAGCGTTACGGGGGATGAAAAACTGTTTTTT,CSVTGDEKLFF
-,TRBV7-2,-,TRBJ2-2,TGTGCCAGCAGCCGACTCCCAGGGAACACCGGGGAGCTGTTTTTT,CASSRLPGNTGELFF
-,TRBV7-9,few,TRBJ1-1,TGTGCCAGCAGCCTAATAGGAGCGCCGAACACTGAAGCTTTCTTT,CASSLIGAPNTEAFF
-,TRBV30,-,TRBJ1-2,TGTGCCTGGAGTGTGACAGGCTGGAATGGCTACACCTTC,CAWSVTGWNGYTF
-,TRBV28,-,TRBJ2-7,TGTGCCAGCAGTTTTGGGTACGAGCAGTACTTC,CASSFGYEQYF
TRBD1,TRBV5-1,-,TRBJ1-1,TGCGCCAGCAGCTACAGGGGGACTGAAGCTTTCTTT,CASSYRGTEAFF
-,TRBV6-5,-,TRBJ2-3,TGTGCCAGCATGCCCCCCTCTAGCACAGATACGCAGTATTTT,CASMPPSSTDTQYF
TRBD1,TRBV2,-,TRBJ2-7,TGTGCCAGCAGTTCCGTACCCGGACAGGAGAGTGCCTTGGAGCAGTACTTC,CASSSVPGQESALEQYF
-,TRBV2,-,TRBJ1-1,TGTGCCAGCAGTGCGCCAGACACTGAAGCTTTCTTT,CASSAPDTEAFF
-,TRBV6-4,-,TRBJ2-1,TGTGCCAGCAGTGACTCGGGACACTCCTACAATGAGCAGTTCTTC,CASSDSGHSYNEQFF
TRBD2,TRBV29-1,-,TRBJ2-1,TGCAGCGTTGAGGGGGAGGGGAATGAGCAGTTCTTC,CSVEGEGNEQFF
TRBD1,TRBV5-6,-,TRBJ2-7,TGTGCCAGCAGCTCGACAGGGGAGATCTACGAGCAGTACTTC,CASSSTGEIYEQYF
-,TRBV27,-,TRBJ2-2,TGTGCCAGCACCCCCGTAGGTTTCGGGGAGCTGTTTTTT,CASTPVGFGELFF
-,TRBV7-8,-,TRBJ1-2,TGTGCCAGCAGCTTAAGGTCAAGGGGCCTGGAGAACTATGGCTACACCTTC,CASSLRSRGLENYGYTF
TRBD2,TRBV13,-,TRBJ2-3,TGTGCCAGCAGCTCCCCTAGCGGGGGTACAGATACGCAGTATTTT,CASSSPSGGTDTQYF
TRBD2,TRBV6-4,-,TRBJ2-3,TGTGCCAGCAGTGACTCTCTAGCGGGGGGGCCAGATACGCAGTATTTT,CASSDSLAGGPDTQYF
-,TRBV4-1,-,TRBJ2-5,TGCGCCAGCAGCCAAGGGGGCAGGGGAGAGACCCAGTACTTC,CASSQGGRGETQYF
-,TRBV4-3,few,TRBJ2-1,TGCGCCAGCAGCCAAGAGCCATCCGCTGCCTACAATGAGCAGTTCTTC,CASSQEPSAAYNEQFF
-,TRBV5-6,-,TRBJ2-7,TGTGCCAGCAGCTTGGGACAGACTAACGAGCAGTACTTC,CASSLGQTNEQYF
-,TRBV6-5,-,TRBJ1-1,TGTGCCAGCAGTTATGCCGGAGATAAGAACACTGAAGCTTTCTTT,CASSYAGDKNTEAFF
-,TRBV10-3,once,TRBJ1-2,TGTGCCATCAGTGAGTCCGAATTGTCCTTCACCTTC,CAISESELSFTF
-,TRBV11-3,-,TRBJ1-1,TGTGCCAGCAGCGAGGGCGGATCCATGAACACTGAAGCTTTCTTT,CASSEGGSMNTEAFF
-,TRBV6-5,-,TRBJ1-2,TGTGCCAGCAGTTACGATGGCAGTAACTATGGCTACACCTTC,CASSYDGSNYGYTF
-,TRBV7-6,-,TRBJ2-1,TGTGCCAGCAGCTCCCTCGGTCCAGGGAGTTACAATGAGCAGTTCTTC,CASSSLGPGSYNEQFF
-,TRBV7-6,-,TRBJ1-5,TGTGCCAGCAGCTCGGGAGTTAATCAGCCCCAGCATTTT,CASSSGVNQPQHF
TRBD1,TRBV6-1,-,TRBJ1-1,TGTGCCGCATTCAGGGGGGTCACCGAAGCTTTCTTT,CAAFRGVTEAFF
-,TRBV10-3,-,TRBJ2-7,TGTGCCATCAGTGAGTCGACCCGGGGTCGCTCCTACGAGCAGTACTTC,CAISESTRGRSYEQYF
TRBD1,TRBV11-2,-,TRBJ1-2,TGTGCCAGCAGCTTATTAACAGGGGCTGAAGGCTACACCTTC,CASSLLTGAEGYTF
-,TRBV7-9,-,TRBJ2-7,TGTGCCAGCAGCCCTTCCTCCTACGAGCAGTACTTC,CASSPSSYEQYF
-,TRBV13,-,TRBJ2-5,TGTGCCAGCAGCTTAGGACAGGGCATGTACTTC,CASSLGQGMYF
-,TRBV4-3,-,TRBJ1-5,TGCGCCAGCAGCCAAGGGAGGGGGGAGTTAAATCAGCCCCAGCATTTT,CASSQGRGELNQPQHF
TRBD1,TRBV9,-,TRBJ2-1,TGTGCCAGCAGCGCCCTGAGGACAGGCTACAATGAGCAGTTCTTC,CASSALRTGYNEQFF
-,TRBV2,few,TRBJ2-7,TGTGCCAGCATAGTCGACGAGCAGTACTTC,CASIVDEQYF
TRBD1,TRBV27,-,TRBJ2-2,TGTGCCAGCAGTCACACAGGGGGAGGCGGGGAGCTGTTTTTT,CASSHTGGGGELFF
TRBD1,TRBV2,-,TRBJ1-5,TGTGCCAGCAGTGGGGACAGGGACGGCAATCAGCCCCAGCATTTT,CASSGDRDGNQPQHF
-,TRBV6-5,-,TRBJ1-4,TGTGCCAGCAGTTTCAGGCAGGGTGGCGAAAAACTGTTTTTT,CASSFRQGGEKLFF
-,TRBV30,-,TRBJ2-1,TGTGCCTGGAGTCAGGTATACCCCGGGGATGAGCAGTTCTTC,CAWSQVYPGDEQFF
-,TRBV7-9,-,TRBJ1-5,TGTGCCAGCAGCTTAGTGGTCGGTAATCAGCCCCAGCATTTT,CASSLVVGNQPQHF